The 24 T cell receptor beta chains in this list originate from one sample, sequenced in a study of CD8 T cells in ankylosing spondylitis (dated by TCRdb to about 2017). To prepare the library, 5' RACE was applied. This sample was sequenced with an Illumina HiSeq 2500. TCRdb reanalyzed the raw reads on its own, using fastp at Q25 for trimming and MiXCR for clone calling, and kept in-frame beta chains. One record per CDR3 amino acid sequence lists the most common genes and DNA. The sample contains a few hundred thousand distinct CDR3 sequences, 15% to 20% of them found a single time. The leading ten clones occupy roughly a third of the sample. Sequenced: blood, either unsorted or a sorted T cell fraction (not recorded which). The receptors were gathered from a male donor with ankylosing spondylitis or in good health (not recorded which).

The V call is TRBV4-2, the J call TRBJ1-2; D gene unclear. Germline assignment: CDR1 LGHNA and CDR2 YNFKEQ. The V end was cut by 1 base, the J end by 5 bases, with 20 bases between. There are 17 residues in the CDR3. The CDR3 region is CASSQVWNGRLWYGYTF. The CDR3 coding sequence is TGTGCCAGCAGCCAAGTCTGGAACGGACGTCTTTGGTATGGCTACACCTTC.

The rearrangement uses TRBV19 and TRBJ2-1; D unresolved. The CDR3 loop spans 11 amino acids. Trimming stripped 1 base from V and 9 bases from J, with 4 bases between. Germline assignment: CDR1 LNHDA and CDR2 SQIVND (reference sequence). The DNA of the CDR3 is TGTGCCAGTAGTATAGGTGGTGAGCAGTTCTTC. It translates to CASSIGGEQFF.

A few counts support this clonotype. This rearrangement joins TRBV9 to TRBJ2-1, with TRBD1 matching 7 bases. Trimming cost V 3 bases and J 6 bases; bases outside gene matches: 6. The CDR3 is made up of 14 amino acids. The germline gives CDR1 SGDLS, CDR2 YYNGEE. The CDR3 here is CASSATGFFNEQFF. CDR3 coding DNA: TGTGCCAGCAGCGCGACAGGGTTTTTCAATGAGCAGTTCTTC.

The CDR3 sequence is CASSPVLSGGADTQYF. The CDR3 DNA reads as TGTGCCAGCTCACCAGTACTCTCAGGGGGCGCAGATACGCAGTATTTT. V gene TRBV18 combines with J gene TRBJ2-3; 8 bases line up with TRBD1. The germline V gene encodes CDR1 KGHSH and CDR2 LQKENI. The CDR3 spans 16 residues. The V segment lost 2 bases and the J segment 4 bases; nucleotides outside the gene matches: 8.

The table lists this clonotype with a few counts. This rearrangement joins TRBV24-1 to TRBJ2-3, with TRBD1 identical over 10 bases. The germline V gene has CDR1 KGHDR and CDR2 SFDVKD. V was clipped by 4 bases and J by 5 bases; unmatched bases: 5. This CDR3 comprises 15 residues. The CDR3 here is CATSDLGQGLDTQYF. The CDR3 region has the DNA TGTGCCACCAGTGACCTGGGACAGGGGCTAGATACGCAGTATTTT.

This clonotype has more than one count but fewer than ten. This rearrangement joins TRBV25-1 to TRBJ2-2; 7 bases map to TRBD1. V was clipped by 4 bases and J by 5 bases; unmatched bases: 4. The CDR3 totals 14 residues. The V gene's germline CDR1 is MGHDK and CDR2 SYGVNS. In nucleotides, the CDR3 is TGTGCCAGCAGTGGATACAGGGGAACCGGGGAGCTGTTTTTT. Translation gives CASSGYRGTGELFF.

This clonotype was observed at least ten times. The chain is built from TRBV20-1 and TRBJ2-1, with D possibly being TRBD1 or TRBD2 (5 bases each). Trimming pared 1 base from V and 7 bases from J, leaving 11 bases between. The CDR3 has 13 amino acids. CDR1 and CDR2 from the germline V gene are DFQATT and SNEGSKA (reference sequence). The DNA of the CDR3 is TGCAGTGCTAGAGCCGGGACCTCTAATGAGCAGTTCTTC. As protein: CSARAGTSNEQFF.

This clonotype turned up a few times. The chain joins TRBV11-2 to TRBJ2-1; TRBD2 matches at 7 bases. Trimming removed 4 bases from V and 1 base from J; junction bases left unmatched: 13. The CDR3 runs to 18 residues. Germline assignment: CDR1 SGHAT and CDR2 FQNNGV. CDR3 coding DNA: TGTGCCAGCAGCTCGAACCGACTAGCTCCATATTCCTACAATGAGCAGTTCTTC. Translating gives CASSSNRLAPYSYNEQFF.

This clonotype has ten or more counts. The chain is built from TRBV29-1 and TRBJ2-1; no clear D. V dropped 0 bases and J dropped 4 bases, with 1 base sitting between them. CDR3 length equals 11 residues. Germline lookup yields CDR1 SQVTM and CDR2 ANQGSEA. The CDR3, as DNA: TGCAGCGTTGAAGAGTACAATGAGCAGTTCTTC. Translation: CSVEEYNEQFF.

V is TRBV5-6 and J is TRBJ2-7; D is perhaps TRBD1 (5 bases). From germline, CDR1 is SGHDT and CDR2 YYEEEE. CDR3 length equals 18 residues. Trimming pared 4 bases from V and 3 bases from J, leaving 26 bases between. The CDR3 spells CASSTGRRGPLGHYEQYF. Written as DNA, the CDR3 is TGTGCCAGCAGCACTGGTAGAAGGGGTCCATTAGGCCACTACGAGCAGTACTTC.

This clonotype was seen more than once but under ten times. The rearrangement joins TRBV4-1 to TRBJ1-2; 11 bases agree with TRBD1. The CDR3 totals 15 residues. V was pared by 1 base and J by 8 bases, with 6 bases of the junction left unmatched. Looked up from germline, CDR1 is MGHRA and CDR2 is YSYEKL. CDR3 in amino acids: CASSQVGQGAMGYTF. DNA for the CDR3: TGCGCCAGCAGCCAAGTTGGACAGGGGGCGATGGGCTACACCTTC.

This clonotype was recorded at least ten times. The CDR3 is CASSQGRDRDYEQYF. CDR3 in DNA: TGCGCCAGCAGCCAGGGGAGGGACAGAGATTACGAGCAGTACTTC. V and J are TRBV4-1 and TRBJ2-7; either TRBD1 or TRBD2 may supply D (7 bases each). V was cut by 3 bases and J by 4 bases, with 16 bases left in between. The CDR3 runs 15 residues. CDR1 is MGHRA and CDR2 is YSYEKL in the germline V gene.

The table lists this clonotype with many counts. The rearrangement links TRBV6-1 to TRBJ2-3; 8 nucleotides match TRBD1. Germline CDR1 is MNHNS and CDR2 is SASEGT. J gave up 4 bases and V 6 bases, and 3 bases lay outside the gene matches. This CDR3 is built from 13 residues. CDR3 in amino acids: CASSQGAADTQYF. CDR3 nucleotides: TGTGCCAGCAGCCAGGGGGCTGCAGATACGCAGTATTTT.

This clonotype was counted a few times. The chain has TRBV9 and TRBJ2-2; D is unresolved. Per the germline V gene, CDR1 is SGDLS and CDR2 is YYNGEE. This CDR3 spans 15 amino acids. V lost 3 bases and J 1 base, leaving 10 bases between the germline ends. The CDR3, as DNA: TGTGCCAGCAGCGGACGGACGGGGAACACCGGGGAGCTGTTTTTT. As protein: CASSGRTGNTGELFF.

This chain links TRBV7-8 with TRBJ2-5; 7 nucleotides match TRBD2. The CDR3 has 16 amino acids. From germline, CDR1 is SGHVS and CDR2 FQNEAQ. V trimming: 5 bases; J trimming: 3 bases; junction bases outside the gene matches: 12. The CDR3 here is CASSTPRDYPKETQYF. CDR3 nucleotides: TGTGCCAGCAGCACTCCCCGGGACTACCCCAAAGAGACCCAGTACTTC.

The V gene is TRBV13, the J gene TRBJ2-7, with D perhaps matching TRBD1 (5 bases). Trimming removed 4 bases from V and 0 bases from J, with 10 bases in between. The germline V gene encodes CDR1 PRHDT and CDR2 FYEKMQ (reference sequence). The CDR3 contains 14 residues. The CDR3 region has the DNA TGTGCCAGCAGCTCTCCAGGGTACTCCTACGAGCAGTACTTC. The encoded protein is CASSSPGYSYEQYF.

This clonotype turned up a few times. The J gene is TRBJ2-7, the V gene TRBV10-3, with D unresolved. Germline V gene lookup returns CDR1 ENHRY and CDR2 SYGVKD. Deletions cut 3 bases from V and 5 bases from J, with 14 bases between. This CDR3 has 14 amino acids. CDR3 bases: TGTGCCATCAGTGAACAGCAACTCGACCACGAGCAGTACTTC. It encodes CAISEQQLDHEQYF.

This clonotype appeared a few times. The genes are TRBV29-1 and TRBJ1-1; D unclear. Per germline, CDR1 SQVTM and CDR2 ANQGSEA. V was cut by 0 bases and J by 11 bases, with 13 bases left in between. The CDR3 is made up of 12 amino acids. DNA for the CDR3: TGCAGCGTTGAAGAGGCGCAAATTGGGGCTTTCTTT. Its translation: CSVEEAQIGAFF.

This clonotype was counted a few times. This sequence joins TRBV4-1 and TRBJ2-1; D ambiguous. V gave up 0 bases and J gave up 7 bases, with 16 bases separating them. The CDR3 contains 16 residues. Germline CDR1 is MGHRA and CDR2 is YSYEKL. The CDR3: CASSQDKNQLDNEQFF. In DNA form, the CDR3 reads TGCGCCAGCAGCCAAGATAAGAACCAGCTAGATAATGAGCAGTTCTTC.

The chain is built from TRBV12-3 or TRBV12-4 and TRBJ2-7, with D perhaps TRBD2 (5 bases). V was pared by 5 bases and J by 2 bases, with 13 bases between. This CDR3 region has 14 residues. CDR3 region: CASSTGEGAYEQYF. Written as DNA, the CDR3 is TGTGCCAGCAGTACCGGAGAGGGAGCCTACGAGCAGTACTTC.

The chain carries TRBV5-1 and TRBJ2-3; TRBD1 agrees at 10 bases. The CDR3 runs 16 residues. After removal of 1 base from V and 4 bases from J, the junction contained 6 bases not matched to a gene. CDR1 and CDR2 (germline): SGHRS, YFSETQ. CDR3 DNA: TGCGCCAGCAGCTTGACCGGGACAGGGGTCCCAGATACGCAGTATTTT. This gives the protein CASSLTGTGVPDTQYF. Looking up the rest from reference TRBV5-1 and TRBJ2-3 gives the full variable domain: KAGVTQTPRYLIKTRGQQVTLSCSPISGHRSVSWYQQTPGQGLQFLFEYFSETQRNKGNFPGRFSGRQFSNSRSEMNVSTLELGDSALYLCASSLTGTGVPDTQYFGPGTRLTVL.

The chain has TRBV11-1 and TRBJ2-5; D gene ambiguous. The ends were cut back, 3 bases at V and 5 bases at J, with 7 bases in the middle. From germline, CDR1 is SGHAT and CDR2 FQDESV (reference sequence). This CDR3 contains 12 residues. CDR3 residues: CASSFRLETQYF. The CDR3 region has the DNA TGTGCCAGCAGCTTTAGGTTGGAGACCCAGTACTTC.

This clonotype came up a few times. This chain uses TRBV11-1 with TRBJ2-7; TRBD2 matches at 12 bases. The ends lost 5 bases at V and 2 bases at J; junction bases unmatched: 19. This CDR3 contains 20 residues. Per the germline V gene, CDR1 is SGHAT and CDR2 is FQDESV (reference sequence). The CDR3 protein is CASSTGQIEASGRVPYEQYF. As DNA, the CDR3 is TGTGCCAGCAGCACGGGACAGATCGAAGCTAGCGGGAGGGTCCCCTACGAGCAGTACTTC.

This clonotype was counted ten times or more. CDR3 sequence reads: CASSSTQRVPLNEQFF. DNA for the CDR3: TGTGCCAGCAGTTCCACGCAGCGGGTACCTTTGAATGAGCAGTTCTTC. The chain combines TRBV7-9 with TRBJ2-1, with a possible D match to TRBD2 (6 bases). CDR1 and CDR2 (germline): SEHNR, FQNEAQ (reference sequence). V dropped 6 bases and J dropped 7 bases, with 22 bases sitting between them. This CDR3 spans 16 amino acids.